A selection of T cell receptor beta chains follows, all from one sample in a study of cytomegalovirus exposure and HLA in healthy donors. Here immunoSEQ multiplex PCR was the method, and the copy in TCRdb shows in-frame clones only, minus some. The sample consists of about 240,000 clones, about 90% of them appearing once. The sequenced material came from PBMCs. The receptors shown here come from a woman aged 25 to 39 in good health and CMV-seropositive. Both conserved end residues are part of each CDR3. The D gene is left open where the match is weak. Clone size is given for some rows only: seen once, a few or many times, or a class if the clone is expanded.

D gene: TRBD2; CDR3 length: 15; clone size: NA; J gene: TRBJ2-3; V gene: TRBV10-1; CDR3 DNA: TGCGCCAGCAGTGAGTCGGGAGGGCCCGTGGATACGCAGTATTTT; CDR3 protein: CASSESGGPVDTQYF
D gene: NA; CDR3 length: 15; clone size: NA; J gene: TRBJ1-1; V gene: TRBV5-5; CDR3 DNA: TGTGCCAGCAGCATAGCATTTGGGACTTACTTTGAAGCTTTCTTT; CDR3 protein: CASSIAFGTYFEAFF
D gene: NA; CDR3 length: 14; clone size: few; J gene: TRBJ2-3; V gene: TRBV6-5; CDR3 DNA: TGTGCCACCTCAGAGGCGGGATCCACAGATACGCAGTATTTT; CDR3 protein: CATSEAGSTDTQYF
D gene: NA; CDR3 length: 15; clone size: NA; J gene: TRBJ2-2; V gene: TRBV5-1; CDR3 DNA: TGCGCCAGCAGCTTGCCCGTAGGGGGGGCCGGGGAGCTGTTTTTT; CDR3 protein: CASSLPVGGAGELFF
D gene: TRBD2; CDR3 length: 14; clone size: NA; J gene: TRBJ2-7; V gene: TRBV11-2; CDR3 DNA: TGTGCCAGCAACTGGTGGGGAGGGCCTGACGAGCAGTACTTC; CDR3 protein: CASNWWGGPDEQYF
D gene: TRBD2; CDR3 length: 14; clone size: NA; J gene: TRBJ2-7; V gene: TRBV11-3; CDR3 DNA: TGTGCCAGCAGCATCCCCGGGACTAGCTACGAGCAGTACTTC; CDR3 protein: CASSIPGTSYEQYF
D gene: NA; CDR3 length: 15; clone size: few; J gene: TRBJ1-1; V gene: TRBV5-6; CDR3 DNA: TGTGCCAGCAGCTTGGGGTGGCGGGGGAACACTGAAGCTTTCTTT; CDR3 protein: CASSLGWRGNTEAFF
D gene: TRBD2; CDR3 length: 15; clone size: NA; J gene: TRBJ2-1; V gene: TRBV5-4; CDR3 DNA: TGTGCCAGCAGGCAGGGGACTAGCGGGAGTAATGAGCAGTTCTTC; CDR3 protein: CASRQGTSGSNEQFF
D gene: TRBD2; CDR3 length: 15; clone size: NA; J gene: TRBJ2-7; V gene: TRBV9; CDR3 DNA: TGTGCCAGCAGTGAGTTAGCGGGAGGGCCGAGTGAGCAGTACTTC; CDR3 protein: CASSELAGGPSEQYF
D gene: NA; CDR3 length: 16; clone size: NA; J gene: TRBJ2-7; V gene: TRBV7-2; CDR3 DNA: TGTGCCAGCAGCTTAGGTGCCTCGGGAAACTCCTACGAGCAGTACTTC; CDR3 protein: CASSLGASGNSYEQYF
D gene: NA; CDR3 length: 14; clone size: NA; J gene: TRBJ2-3; V gene: TRBV27; CDR3 DNA: TGTGCCAGCAAAGGCTACGAGGGCACAGATACGCAGTATTTT; CDR3 protein: CASKGYEGTDTQYF